This T cell receptor beta chain is from a study of cytomegalovirus exposure and HLA in healthy donors. General study points: Later analysis indicated greater clonal expansion among HLA-associated TCR beta chains than among equally common other chains. Exclusion applied to some V segments, including TRBV6-2 and TRBV6-3, as they were indistinguishable. According to a later analysis, donors in an Asian-associated ancestry cluster reportedly had fewer N-insertions than the approximately 620-donor mean. TCR association rates varied by HLA locus in a later analysis, with DRB1 highest and HLA-C lowest.

The germline CDR1 and CDR2 sequences are MNHEY and SVGAGI. The CDR3 has 14 residues. Between the trimmed V and J ends, which lost 0 bases and 2 bases, there was a span of 8 bases. PCR involved 60 Vbeta and 13 Jbeta primers. Repertoires were generated with immunoSEQ multiplex PCR, while TCRdb's copy carries only in-frame clones and drops some. The data contain around 170,000 clones, roughly 80% of them singletons. Remarks on this clone: Its antigen is unknown. The sample has other DNA sequences that encode this CDR3 too.

The TCR sequence derives from a middle-aged man in good health and CMV-seropositive. The gene calls are TRBV6-5 and TRBJ2-7; D gene uncertain. Specimen: PBMCs. In nucleotides, the CDR3 is TGTGCCAGCAGTTACTCTCGCGATACCTACGAGCAGTACTTC. This encodes CASSYSRDTYEQYF.